This TCR beta chain was sequenced during a study of OX40 agonist ivuxolimab in advanced cancers. With respect to the entire study: The costimulatory receptor OX40 (CD134) was targeted by ivuxolimab, a fully human IgG2 agonistic monoclonal antibody. Peripheral TCRbeta sequencing was intended to test whether TCR sequence diversity was altered and clonal T-cell expansion was caused by ivuxolimab. Partial responses were achieved by three dose-escalation patients, of whom one had hepatocellular carcinoma and two had cutaneous melanoma. A male proportion of 82.7% and a mean age of 60 years, ranging from 23 to 79, were recorded for the dose-escalation cohort. The paper reports the monotherapy dose-escalation portion (N of about 50 patients) of the phase I ivuxolimab trial. Of the 50 to 55 dose-escalation patients, hepatocellular carcinoma was present in around 20, melanoma in roughly 15, renal cell carcinoma in 9 and head and neck cancer in 9. Intravenous ivuxolimab was administered to patients every 2 weeks at six dose levels: 0.01, 0.1, 0.3, 1.5, 3 and 10 mg/kg. Patients were allowed to have had prior anti-PD-1, anti-PD-L1 or anti-CTLA-4 therapy, and 30% to 50% of the dose-escalation patients had previously received checkpoint inhibitors. What the authors observed across the whole study: Low levels of normalized T-cell clonal expansion were also seen in some nonresponding patients. The antigen specificity of the clonally expanded peripheral T cells was not determined. At doses from 0.1 to 3.0 mg/kg, clonal expansion was seen in both CD4+ and CD8+ blood T cells between baseline and week 6. In the 0.1-3.0 mg/kg groups, partial responders had among the lowest normalized peripheral clonal expansion, particularly in CD8+ T cells. After ivuxolimab, expanded clones were on average more numerous among CD8+ T cells than among CD4+ T cells.

Genomic DNA was extracted from sorted cells for sequencing of the TCRbeta CDR3 region. The immunoSEQ Assay was used to sequence the TCRbeta CDR3 regions. The source is immuneACCESS, and TCRdb retained only in-frame sequences with V and J called. Part of the clones is not carried over; for the studies checked, unresolved V genes explain less than half of this, and the remainder is unexplained. Recorded for this sample are under 45,000 clones; less than 80% of them occurred a single time. Jointly, the top ten make up approximately 11% of the sample. Patients with autoimmune disease history or receiving systemic immunosuppression were excluded from the trial. Peripheral blood for TCR sequencing was collected from all dose cohorts at baseline, on cycle 4 day 1, and on cycle 7 day 1. The samples were drawn from a first-in-human, open-label, multicenter phase I dose-escalation trial of ivuxolimab. The trial enrolled adults with locally advanced or metastatic head and neck squamous cell, hepatocellular, melanoma or renal cell carcinoma. Before TCR sequencing, CD4+ T cells and CD8+ T cells from peripheral blood were sorted into separate populations.

Turning to this clone: Its target antigen remains unknown. One base away there is no much larger clone; base qualities are not given.

V and J are trimmed by 2 bases and 4 bases, and the gene matches miss 5 bases of the junction. Including cysteine and phenylalanine, the CDR3 has 15 amino acids. The entry retains the CDR3 DNA only, 45 bases that are in frame from base 1. CDR1 and CDR2, looked up from the germline V gene (reference sequence), are MNHEY and SMNVEV. This TCR was sampled from an adult with an advanced solid tumor such as melanoma, head and neck, liver or kidney cancer. The chain links TRBV27 with TRBJ1-1; 9 bases in the middle match TRBD1. The sample in question was CD4+ or CD8+ T cells sorted from blood, obtained in a trial of the OX40 agonist ivuxolimab. The nucleotide sequence reads as follows: TGTGCCAGCAGTTTACTACAGGGGGCAGGCACTGAAGCTTTCTTT. Its product reads: CASSLLQGAGTEAFF.